This T cell receptor beta chain was recovered during a study of neurological immune-mediated disorders. V was pared by 7 bases and J by 4 bases, with 7 bases of the junction left unmatched. This CDR3 has 13 amino acids. Germline V gene data show CDR1 as SGHRS and CDR2 as YFSETQ. The study, taken as a whole, reports: A possible signature appeared as one related-CDR3 cluster, in which phylogenetic grouping placed the repertoires of 18 of 34 multiple sclerosis patients. Among expanded clones, no CDR3 amino acid sequences were shared across subjects, a pattern suggesting private repertoires in all groups.

5'RACE with 10-nucleotide random UMIs generated the cDNA. TCRdb used MiXCR to reprocess the 5' RACE reads, holding one entry per CDR3 protein. The profile shows around 67,000 distinct CDR3 sequences, around 5.5% of them singletons. The table lists this clonotype with many counts. Its cognate antigen is unknown. Source material: PBMCs. The chain couples TRBV5-1 to TRBJ1-2; 7 bases are a match to TRBD1. The source is a man younger than 30 with multiple sclerosis. The DNA of the CDR3 is TGCGCCAGCGGCGGAGGGGGCACCTATGGCTACACCTTC. Its protein product is CASGGGGTYGYTF.